Reported below is one T cell receptor beta chain. As originally analysed: From reference gene primer amplification, estimates of nucleated cell counts were derived. Measured with immunoSEQ multiplex PCR; TCRdb has only the in-frame clones, and not every one. That table supplies the V and J calls and clone size; D and trimming were determined from the DNA. This table holds tens of thousands of clones, roughly 89% found once. This sample was included in a study of blood T cell repertoires in COVID-19. Study overall: In each case, the material was cDNA or gDNA derived from T cells, B-cell-depleted T cells, or PBMCs.

V was trimmed by 1 base and J by 1 base, leaving 8 bases between them. The CDR3 has 14 residues. Germline lookup yields CDR1 SGHVS and CDR2 FQNEAQ. Sequenced material: peripheral blood. The chain carries TRBV7-8 and TRBJ2-7; D is uncertain. The receptor was isolated from a man aged 55 to 70 with acute or convalescent COVID-19. Here the CDR3 reads CASSLDSPSYEQYF. DNA of the CDR3: TGTGCCAGCAGCTTAGATAGCCCATCCTACGAGCAGTACTTC.